Listed here are 13 T cell receptor beta chains from one sample, sequenced in a study of T cells in Graves' hyperthyroidism and ophthalmopathy (dated by TCRdb to about 2019). Receptor amplification or capture employed multiplex PCR. These reads were obtained on an Illumina HiSeq 2000. TCR beta CDR3 regions were amplified from RNA transcripts. The TCR CDR3 was subjected to a first round of RT-PCR using the HTBI primer set and the Qiagen OneStep RT-PCR kit. TCRdb trimmed public reads at Q25 via fastp, called clones via MiXCR and kept in-frame beta chains. Identical CDR3 proteins give one entry, which carries the most common genes and DNA. Recorded for this sample are about 480,000 distinct CDR3 sequences; approximately 25% of them occurred a single time. Together, the top ten hold about 10% of the sample. What was sequenced was blood. The receptors originated from a woman in her twenties or thirties with Graves' ophthalmopathy.

The chain couples TRBV20-1 to TRBJ1-5, with no clear D. CDR1 is DFQATT and CDR2 is SNEGSKA in the germline V gene (reference sequence). CDR3 size: 16 residues. With 3 bases removed from V and 0 bases from J, the gap between germline ends came to 15 bases. CDR3 in amino acids: CSASPAGPYSNQPQHF. As DNA, the CDR3 is TGCAGTGCTAGTCCGGCAGGCCCTTATAGCAATCAGCCCCAGCATTTT.

The V gene is TRBV15, the J gene TRBJ2-7; 8 bases fit TRBD1. The CDR3 has 16 residues. Trimming cost V 5 bases and J 5 bases; bases outside gene matches: 14. Germline-derived CDR1 and CDR2 are LNHNV and YYDKDF (reference sequence). Written as DNA, the CDR3 is TGTGCCACCAGCCATCCTCGGGCAGGGGGCGTGAACGAGCAGTACTTC. This encodes CATSHPRAGGVNEQYF. The full variable domain, rest sourced from reference TRBV15 and TRBJ2-7, is DAMVIQNPRYQVTQFGKPVTLSCSQTLNHNVMYWYQQKSSQAPKLLFHYYDKDFNNEADTPDNFQSRRPNTSFCFLDIRSPGLGDTAMYLCATSHPRAGGVNEQYFGPGTRLTVT.

This clonotype was detected only a few times. The chain uses TRBV11-2 and TRBJ2-5; 7 bases fit TRBD2. The CDR3 contains 14 residues. The V gene's germline CDR1 is SGHAT and CDR2 FQNNGV. The trim removed 3 bases at V and 4 bases at J, leaving 5 bases unmatched. CDR3 loop: CASSLGGVGETQYF. The CDR3 bases are TGTGCCAGCAGCTTGGGGGGGGTGGGAGAGACCCAGTACTTC.

This clonotype was seen many times. The V gene is TRBV7-2, the J gene TRBJ2-7; D remains ambiguous. The CDR3 totals 15 residues. Trimming left V 2 bases short and J 3 bases short, with 14 bases between. Germline loops: CDR1 SGHTA, CDR2 FQGNSA. The CDR3 is CASSLSAGLNYEQYF. CDR3 in DNA: TGTGCCAGCAGCTTATCGGCAGGCCTAAACTACGAGCAGTACTTC.

The rearrangement joins TRBV29-1 to TRBJ2-2; possible D gene TRBD1, 5 bases. The CDR3 extends over 13 amino acids. CDR1 and CDR2 (germline): SQVTM, ANQGSEA. V lost 0 bases, J lost 6 bases, and 8 bases lay in between. CDR3 protein: CSVEDREPGELFF. Here the CDR3 DNA reads TGCAGCGTTGAAGACAGGGAACCCGGGGAGCTGTTTTTT.

At least ten counts were recorded for this clonotype. As DNA, the CDR3 is TGTGCCAGCAGGTTTTACAGGGGACCCGCTTTCTTT. Protein: CASRFYRGPAFF. The chain couples TRBV12-3 or TRBV12-4 to TRBJ1-1; 7 nucleotides agree with TRBD1. The CDR3 totals 12 residues. The V segment lost 6 bases and the J segment 11 bases; nucleotides outside the gene matches: 9.

Only a few counts were recorded for this clonotype. The chain joins TRBV5-1 to TRBJ2-4; D might be TRBD1 or TRBD2, each matching 5 bases. V shed 5 bases and J shed 5 bases, with 17 bases lying between them. The germline CDR1 and CDR2 sequences are SGHRS and YFSETQ. The CDR3 extends over 15 amino acids. CDR3 protein: CASSYDSGLQNIQYF. Here the CDR3 DNA reads TGCGCCAGCAGTTACGACAGCGGTCTCCAAAACATTCAGTACTTC.

The chain carries TRBV10-3 and TRBJ2-5; unclear D gene. Germline V CDR1 and CDR2: ENHRY, SYGVKD. The CDR3 contains 14 residues. With 5 bases removed from V and 4 bases from J, the gap between germline ends came to 14 bases. The CDR3 sequence is CAISSSLWVETQYF. The CDR3 DNA reads as TGTGCCATCAGTAGTAGTCTCTGGGTAGAGACCCAGTACTTC.

This clonotype occurred a few times. The V and J genes are TRBV2 and TRBJ1-2; D is ambiguous. This CDR3 has 14 residues. The ends were cut back, 1 base at V and 12 bases at J, with 18 bases in the middle. CDR1 and CDR2 from the germline V gene are SNHLY and FYNNEI. CDR3 sequence reads: CASSEGLGQASDTF. In DNA, the CDR3 is TGTGCCAGCAGTGAAGGCCTGGGTCAGGCGTCGGACACCTTC.

This clonotype was detected only a few times. V gene TRBV28 combines with J gene TRBJ1-6; 9 bases match TRBD1. V lost 4 bases to trimming and J lost 6 bases; unmatched junction nucleotides: 16. CDR1 and CDR2 (germline): MDHEN, SYDVKM. The CDR3 contains 19 residues. CDR3 DNA sequence: TGTGCCAGCAGTTCCCTCCGGACAGGGGTAGTAGTGCGTAATTCACCCCTCCACTTT. Translating it yields CASSSLRTGVVVRNSPLHF.

The chain links TRBV12-3 or TRBV12-4 to TRBJ1-2, with 10 positions matching TRBD1. Trimming at V came to 4 bases and at J to 8 bases, leaving 10 bases not matched to a gene. The CDR3 is 15 residues long. This chain's CDR3 is CASSSPAGTGEGYTF. Written as DNA, the CDR3 is TGTGCCAGCAGTTCCCCCGCCGGGACAGGGGAAGGCTACACCTTC.

At least ten counts were recorded for this clonotype. This chain links TRBV12-3 or TRBV12-4 with TRBJ1-5, with D maybe TRBD1 (5 bases). This CDR3 contains 15 residues. The V gene lost 6 bases and the J gene lost 2 bases, with 14 bases spanning the gap. Here the CDR3 reads CASSHQGWGNQPQHF. The CDR3 DNA sequence: TGTGCCAGCAGCCACCAGGGATGGGGCAATCAGCCCCAGCATTTT.

This clonotype was observed a few times. The chain has TRBV27 and TRBJ2-7; the D gene is possibly TRBD1 (6 bases). Germline V gene data show CDR1 as MNHEY and CDR2 as SMNVEV (reference sequence). The CDR3 is 20 amino acids. V dropped 3 bases and J dropped 2 bases, with 29 bases sitting between them. The CDR3 DNA is TGTGCCAGCAGTTTTATTACGAGGGGGTTCCGTGGGCAGAGCCCCTACGAGCAGTACTTC. This gives the protein CASSFITRGFRGQSPYEQYF.